This entry lists 6 T cell receptor beta chains sequenced from one sample in a study of blood T cell repertoires in COVID-19. The assay was immunoSEQ multiplex PCR, and TCRdb's table has in-frame clones only and misses some. The repertoire holds about 190,000 clones, with 84% as singletons. Sequenced: PBMCs or T cells enriched from blood (not recorded which). Receptors originate from a woman aged 25 to 39 who had been exposed to COVID-19.

The J gene is TRBJ1-2, the V gene TRBV27, with TRBD1 matching 11 bases. This CDR3 is 13 amino acids long. J gave up 8 bases and V 6 bases, and 5 bases lay outside the gene matches. Germline CDR1 and CDR2: MNHEY and SMNVEV (reference sequence). CDR3 loop: CASRPGQGVGYTF. The CDR3 bases are TGTGCCAGCAGGCCGGGACAGGGGGTAGGCTACACCTTC.

The V and J genes are TRBV21-1 and TRBJ2-7; the table's TRBD1 call for D was not verified on the DNA. TRBV21-1 is classified as a pseudogene. The CDR3 sequence is 14 residues long. CDR3: CASSNGTGGNEQYF. The CDR3 nucleotides read TGTGCCAGCAGCAACGGGACAGGGGGAAACGAGCAGTACTTC.

The rearrangement joins TRBV7-2 to TRBJ1-5, with 9 bases lining up with TRBD1. The CDR3 consists of 19 residues. Germline CDR1 and CDR2: SGHTA and FQGNSA. Trimming removed 4 bases from V and 0 bases from J; junction bases left unmatched: 13. In DNA form, the CDR3 reads TGTGCCAGCAGCTCCCGGACAGGGGAGCTCCGATATAGCAATCAGCCCCAGCATTTT. This encodes CASSSRTGELRYSNQPQHF.

The chain carries TRBV6-2 or TRBV6-3 and TRBJ1-1; 7 positions agree with TRBD1. With V trimmed by 6 bases and J by 11 bases, 9 bases remained unmatched. There are 12 residues in the CDR3. CDR1 and CDR2 (germline): MNHEY, SVGEGT. CDR3 sequence (DNA): TGTGCCAGCAGCAACATCGACAGGGCGGCTTTCTTT. Amino acid sequence: CASSNIDRAAFF.

V gene TRBV5-4 combines with J gene TRBJ1-6, with unresolved D. CDR1 is SGHNT, CDR2 YYREEE, per germline (reference sequence). Trimming stripped 3 bases from V and 2 bases from J, with 18 bases between. The CDR3 is made up of 18 amino acids. CDR3 nucleotides: TGTGCCAGCAGCTCAAACTCCGACACCCTCACCTATAATTCACCCCTCCACTTT. Residues: CASSSNSDTLTYNSPLHF.

DNA of the CDR3: TGTGCCAGCAGCTTAAGTCGCACTAACGGGGGCTACACCTTC. Translated, it gives CASSLSRTNGGYTF. J is TRBJ1-2 and V is TRBV7-2; D gene unclear. CDR3 length: 14 amino acids. The germline V gene has CDR1 SGHTA and CDR2 FQGNSA. Trimming took 2 bases from V and 8 from J, leaving 15 bases between them.